This T cell receptor (beta chain) appears in the sequencing data of a study of cytomegalovirus exposure and HLA in healthy donors (TCRdb year 2017). For context, the study as a whole: An earlier analysis of some 550 of the donors reported approximately 300 Gb of sequence data and some 100 million unique TCR beta sequences from about 200 million T cells. High-throughput TCR immunosequencing, statistical association of individual TCRs with disease status, and machine learning were combined to predict cytomegalovirus infection status. The study profiled the T cell repertoires of around 700 subjects by immunosequencing and related them to cytomegalovirus serostatus. The number of typed donors differed by locus: about 620-630 for A, B, C, DRB1 and DQB1; 500 to 550 for DQA1; around 610 for DPA1; and around 490 for DPB1. A few DR-DQ haplotypes were handled as single units for association and clustering because linkage in the cohort was strong. A later genetic analysis used genome-wide SNP genotypes for about 65% of the roughly 670 donors, treating that subset as a discovery cohort. Both class I and class II loci were covered by HLA typing, at four-digit resolution. The study aimed to test whether cataloging public T cell receptors could reveal signatures of past pathogen exposure. Rather than using new phenotypic data, the later analysis identified candidate immune exposures from TCR beta sequences and from how often those sequences occurred across donors. Every discovery cohort repertoire had been produced on one sequencing platform. Of the roughly 420 genotyped donors, 65% to 90% were placed in the genetic ancestry cluster associated with self-reported Caucasian donors. On average, around 240,000 unique TCR beta nucleotide sequences were sequenced per donor among some 420 genotyped donors of the cohort, with roughly 18% of those sequences being non-productive. In a later analysis, previously published TCR beta repertoires from 550 to 750 donors were re-analyzed and high-resolution HLA genotyping was added so that TCR occurrence patterns could be studied. In an earlier analysis of roughly 580 of the donors, high-throughput TCR beta sequencing was used to judge whether each TCR beta V gene segment behaved as functional or pseudogenic. A separate validation cohort of about 110 different subjects was used in addition to the roughly 670-subject first cohort. An early release covering about 600 HLA-typed donors comprised 300 to 350 gigabases of sequencing data and around 86 million unique TCR sequences. Alongside the repertoire data, information on donor age, sex, ethnicity and CMV serostatus was compiled.

From V the trimming removes 5 bases and from J it removes 5 bases, while the gene matches leave 8 bases of the junction unaccounted for. CDR1 and CDR2 (SGHAT, FQDESV) derive from the germline V gene (reference sequence). The CDR3, from cysteine to phenylalanine, totals 14 residues. Only the CDR3 DNA is retained, 42 bases long and in frame from the first base. The cohort comprised some 680 healthy bone marrow donors. All cohort members were sampled while nominally healthy, although unrecorded immune exposures were likely present. The donor tested CMV seropositive, placing the donor among the 250 to 300 seropositive members of the cohort. Every donor gave a peripheral blood sample, and the peripheral blood mononuclear cells from that sample were used for TCR beta sequencing. Genomic DNA was extracted from the blood cell samples with the Qiagen DNeasy Blood Extraction Kit. This clone was detected only once. This clone's antigen is unknown. Base-call qualities are not available, and no considerably larger clone is one nucleotide away.

Library prep was done by the immunoSEQ multiplex PCR assay. A mixture of 60 forward primers for TCR Vbeta segments and 13 reverse primers for TCR Jbeta segments was used in the multiplex PCR. Amplification of the CDR3 region of rearranged TCR beta genes was performed with a multiplex PCR assay on genomic DNA. The Illumina HiSeq System was used to sequence the amplified TCR beta libraries as 87-base-pair reads. Per the original workflow: In a later analysis, tens of millions of unique TCR beta chains were counted across the 500 to 700 repertoires, and roughly 11 million of these chains were shared by at least two donors. A nearest-neighbor algorithm error-corrected the raw reads and collapsed the reads into unique sequences, merging closely related sequences to remove PCR and sequencing errors. CDR3 sequences were aligned to IMGT reference sequences to assign V, D and J gene segments. For a sequence to be retained, at least a six-nucleotide match to both a V gene segment and a J gene segment was required. A rearrangement counted as productive if the CDR3 had no stop codons and remained in frame with V and J, and every other rearrangement counted as non-productive. Following IMGT convention, CDR3 was defined as the stretch from the second conserved V-encoded cysteine up to the conserved J-encoded phenylalanine. In an earlier analysis of 500 to 650 of the donors, sequences lacking an unambiguous match to a single V gene segment were excluded. In an earlier analysis of approximately 560 of the donors, a V segment was called functional when productive rearrangements were above 56.7%, and segregating when the standard deviation between donors exceeded 5%. A statistical classification framework was built to diagnose cytomegalovirus status from the catalog of TCR beta chain sequences. In a later analysis, TCR nucleotide sequences were compared against IMGT/GENE-DB human TR gene sequences so that V and J genes could be assigned. Using the TCRdist pipeline, a later analysis assigned CDR3 sequences along with most-parsimonious VDJ recombination scenarios. In a later analysis, each TCR beta chain was defined by its CDR3 amino acid sequence together with its V-gene family, and reads without a unique V-gene family were excluded. A later analysis removed over 500 highly shared, low-generation-probability nucleotide sequences to deal with suspected cross-contamination and a sequencing artifact. A later analysis calculated a clonal expansion index for each public chain from normalized within-repertoire ranks of inferred template counts. In a later analysis, generation probabilities were computed using a VDJ recombination model fitted to out-of-frame rearrangements, and the results were checked against IGoR. Hypergeometric tests were used in a later analysis to score TCR-TCR, TCR-HLA and TCR-CMV co-occurrence, with a repertoire-size bias correction applied to the TCR pairs. False discovery rates were estimated in a later analysis by permuting HLA or CMV assignments 20 times. In a later analysis, co-occurring TCRs were grouped with DBSCAN, and TCRdist sequence similarity was added when clustering was performed within HLA-allele-positive subsets. Repertoires with fewer than 30,000 or more than 120,000 public chains, plus five repertoires with anomalous nucleotide sharing, were excluded from co-occurrence clustering. In its TCRdb copy, this immuneACCESS table keeps in-frame sequences only and misses some clones. Where compared with another copy, unresolved V genes explain less than half of these, and the others have no known cause. That table furnishes V, J and clone size, whereas the DNA furnished D and trimming. The sample table records about 200,000 clones; more than 75% of these occur just once. Approximately 6.5% of the sample is taken by the ten largest.

Results the study describes overall, beyond this receptor: Only TCR beta chains were sequenced in this cohort, and the absence of alpha or paired-chain data limited detectable features. While some public TCRs were present in many individuals, most TCR sequences turned up only very rarely across donors. A total of around 150 TCR beta chains were listed by the study as associated with cytomegalovirus. A later genetic analysis associated a missense DCLRE1C variant with V-gene and J-gene trimming of TCR beta chains, and an independent cohort replicated the association. Compared with equally common non-associated chains, HLA-associated TCR beta chains in a later analysis were more clonally expanded and had lower generation probabilities. Because some donors lacked HLA typing at each locus, the association tests relied only on the typed subset. Correlated functional status among segregating V segments might reflect linkage disequilibrium, but an unknown experimental factor could not be ruled out. When HLA alleles, especially DR and DQ, strongly co-occurred, attributing TCR associations to individual alleles was difficult. In an earlier analysis of 587 of the donors, most TCR beta V segments appeared in productive rearrangements about 87% or about 30% of the time, broadly matching IMGT annotations. A further reported finding was that TCR beta sequences accurately predicted the HLA-A and HLA-B alleles for most subjects in the first cohort. Specific HLA alleles were associated with 15,000 to 20,000 TCR beta sequences at a false discovery rate of 0.05 in a later analysis. The only immune exposure information available for the cohort was CMV serostatus. Most CMV-associated TCR beta chains appeared to be HLA-restricted in a later analysis, and the HLA associations seemed to be driven largely by CMV exposure. The authors suggested that the approach could potentially be extended to other disease states and immunological phenotypes. Some IMGT-functional V segments, including TRBV6-2 and TRBV6-3, could not be distinguished by the 87-base-pair reads and were therefore excluded. Some 16 rarely observed V segments, including chromosome 9 orphons, were excluded from the earlier analysis of about 600 of the donors because counts were too low. In a later analysis, the rate of TCR association differed among HLA loci, with DRB1 alleles having the most associated TCRs and HLA-C alleles having the fewest. According to a later genetic analysis, donors in an Asian-associated ancestry cluster had fewer N-insertions in productive TCRs than the roughly 670-donor mean. In both the original and validation cohorts, the classifier was reported to diagnose cytomegalovirus status with high specificity and sensitivity. The presence/absence analyses assumed that sequencing depth was roughly uniform across donors, and that assumption may not be true. A later analysis reported that several top co-occurrence clusters appeared linked to parvovirus B19, influenza, CMV and Epstein-Barr virus. The sequencing pipeline was judged likely to have produced a cluster of highly shared sequence variants as a technical artifact. In vitro tests confirmed that three of the cytomegalovirus-associated TCR beta chains recognize cytomegalovirus antigens.

The clonotype originates from a woman in her fifties or sixties in good health and CMV-seropositive. This chain joins TRBV11-1 to TRBJ2-5; 7 central bases correspond to TRBD1. The sample consisted of PBMCs. In nucleotides, the sequence is TGTGCCAGCAGCGCCGACAGGGCGAGGGAGACCCAGTACTTC. The translation is CASSADRARETQYF.